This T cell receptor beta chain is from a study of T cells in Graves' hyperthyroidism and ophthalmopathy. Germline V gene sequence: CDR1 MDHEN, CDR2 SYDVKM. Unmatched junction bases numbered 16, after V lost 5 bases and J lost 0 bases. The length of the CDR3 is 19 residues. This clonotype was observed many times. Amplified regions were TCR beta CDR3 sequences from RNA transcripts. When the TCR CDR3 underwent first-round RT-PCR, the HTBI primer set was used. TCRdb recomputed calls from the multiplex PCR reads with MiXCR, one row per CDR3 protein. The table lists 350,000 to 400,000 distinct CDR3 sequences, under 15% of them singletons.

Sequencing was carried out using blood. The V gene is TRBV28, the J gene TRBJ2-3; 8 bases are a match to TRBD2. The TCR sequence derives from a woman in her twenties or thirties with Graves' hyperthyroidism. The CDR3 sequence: CASSPPLGLAGFSTDTQYF. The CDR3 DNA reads TGTGCCAGCAGTCCACCCCTGGGCCTAGCGGGTTTTAGCACAGATACGCAGTATTTT.